The 10 T cell receptor beta chains presented below share a single source sample, sequenced in a study of cytomegalovirus exposure and HLA in healthy donors. The PCR ran on 60 Vbeta and 13 Jbeta primers. The data were produced by immunoSEQ multiplex PCR, yet TCRdb's version contains in-frame clones alone and is incomplete. This sample has under 200,000 clones; 70% to 90% occur once, and the top ten carry approximately 9.4%. Material: PBMCs. These receptors were taken from a man between 18 and 29 years old in good health and CMV-seropositive.

This chain joins TRBV6-1 and TRBJ1-2, with 7 bases matching TRBD1. This CDR3 spans 15 amino acids. Germline assignment: CDR1 MNHNS and CDR2 SASEGT. Losses at the gene ends were 4 bases for V and 1 base for J; bases not matched to a gene: 6. CDR3 protein: CASSVQGELNYGYTF. The CDR3 DNA sequence: TGTGCCAGCAGTGTCCAGGGGGAACTTAACTATGGCTACACCTTC.

The rearrangement joins TRBV30 to TRBJ1-1; D might be TRBD1 (5 bases). The CDR3 extends over 12 amino acids. CDR1 GTSNPN and CDR2 SVGIG come from the germline V gene (reference sequence). The germline V and J ends were trimmed by 8 bases and 4 bases, with 14 bases remaining between them. Written as DNA, the CDR3 is TGTGCCACAGGCCCGAGCTTCACTGAAGCTTTCTTT. Protein: CATGPSFTEAFF. The full variable domain, in which reference TRBV30 and TRBJ1-1 provide the parts outside the CDR3, is SQTIHQWPATLVQPVGSPLSLECTVEGTSNPNLYWYRQAAGRGLQLLFYSVGIGQISSEVPQNLSASRPQDRQFILSSKKLLLSDSGFYLCATGPSFTEAFFGQGTRLTVV.

This rearrangement joins TRBV7-2 to TRBJ1-2; possibly TRBD1 for D (6 bases). This CDR3 has 14 residues. The V end was cut by 2 bases, the J end by 6 bases, with 13 bases between. CDR1 and CDR2 from the germline V gene are SGHTA and FQGNSA. Here the CDR3 DNA reads TGTGCCAGCAGCTTAAGCAGGGGTATCGATGGCTACACCTTC. Translating it yields CASSLSRGIDGYTF.

The V call is TRBV12-5, the J call TRBJ1-3; 7 positions match TRBD1. J lost 3 bases, V lost 6 bases, and 8 bases had no gene match. Germline lookup yields CDR1 LGHNT and CDR2 FRNRAP. CDR3 length equals 15 residues. The CDR3 loop reads CASGIIGQVGNTIYF. The CDR3 DNA is TGTGCTAGTGGAATAATTGGACAGGTTGGAAACACCATATATTTT.

The genes are TRBV2 and TRBJ2-4, with a tentative D call TRBD2 (6 bases). Germline CDR1 SNHLY, CDR2 FYNNEI. The CDR3 runs 14 residues. Trimming pared 3 bases from V and 0 bases from J, leaving 6 bases between. The CDR3: CASSEEGAKNIQYF. In DNA form, the CDR3 reads TGTGCCAGCAGTGAGGAGGGAGCCAAAAACATTCAGTACTTC.

The chain carries TRBV19 and TRBJ1-4, with a possible D match to TRBD1 (5 bases). Trimming cost V 3 bases and J 4 bases, with 15 bases left between them. This CDR3 is 16 amino acids long. CDR1 is LNHDA and CDR2 is SQIVND in the germline V gene (reference sequence). In nucleotides, the CDR3 is TGTGCCAGTAGTATTCGATCTGACAGACGTAATGAAAAACTGTTTTTT. This encodes CASSIRSDRRNEKLFF. The whole variable domain, remainder taken from reference TRBV19 and TRBJ1-4, is DGGITQSPKYLFRKEGQNVTLSCEQNLNHDAMYWYRQDPGQGLRLIYYSQIVNDFQKGDIAEGYSVSREKKESFPLTVTSAQKNPTAFYLCASSIRSDRRNEKLFFGSGTQLSVL.

The genes are TRBV10-2 and TRBJ2-5, with a possible D match to TRBD1 (5 bases). The end of the DNA aligns better with TRBJ2-7, so the J call may be wrong. CDR1 is WSHSY and CDR2 is SAAADI in the germline V gene. This CDR3 region has 14 residues. The CDR3 DNA reads as TGCGCCAGCAGTGAACGGACATCGCCCTACGAGCAGTACTTC. As protein: CASSERTSPYEQYF.

This sequence joins TRBV5-4 and TRBJ1-2; a possible D gene is TRBD1 (5 bases). Looked up from germline, CDR1 is SGHNT and CDR2 is YYREEE (reference sequence). The CDR3 consists of 14 residues. Deletions cut 4 bases from V and 3 bases from J, with 13 bases between. Here the CDR3 DNA reads TGTGCCAGCAGCCCGGCGGGGGGGGACTATGGCTACACCTTC. This sequence encodes CASSPAGGDYGYTF.

The genes are TRBV18 and TRBJ1-2; 8 bases are shared with TRBD1. The J segment lost 3 bases and the V segment lost 0 bases, leaving 9 bases of the junction unmatched. The CDR3 sequence is 17 residues long. From germline, CDR1 is KGHSH and CDR2 LQKENI. CDR3 loop: CASSPPSRGLTYYGYTF. The CDR3 region has the DNA TGTGCCAGCTCACCACCGTCCAGGGGGCTCACCTACTATGGCTACACCTTC.

The chain couples TRBV5-4 to TRBJ1-1; D not certain. The CDR3 length is 15 residues. Trimming took 4 bases from V and 5 from J, leaving 18 bases between them. From germline, CDR1 is SGHNT and CDR2 YYREEE (reference sequence). The CDR3 sequence is CASSPAMRERTEAFF. The CDR3 nucleotides are TGTGCCAGCAGCCCCGCGATGAGGGAACGGACTGAAGCTTTCTTT.